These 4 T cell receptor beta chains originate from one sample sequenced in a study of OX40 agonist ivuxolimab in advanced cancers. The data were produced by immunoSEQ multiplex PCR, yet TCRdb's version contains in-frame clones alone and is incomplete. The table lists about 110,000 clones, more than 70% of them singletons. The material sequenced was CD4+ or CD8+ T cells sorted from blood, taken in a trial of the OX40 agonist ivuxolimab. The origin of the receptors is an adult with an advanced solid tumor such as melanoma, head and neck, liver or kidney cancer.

CDR3 sequence reads: CASSLQQGYEQYF. CDR3 DNA: TGTGCCAGCAGCTTACAACAGGGCTACGAGCAGTACTTC. The chain joins TRBV7-3 to TRBJ2-7; tentative D call: TRBD1 (6 bases). Trimming took 2 bases from V and 3 from J, leaving 8 bases between them. CDR1 SGHTA and CDR2 FQGTGA come from the germline V gene. The CDR3 sequence is 13 residues long. The entire variable domain, with the rest obtained from reference TRBV7-3 and TRBJ2-7, is as follows: GAGVSQTPSNKVTEKGKYVELRCDPISGHTALYWYRQSLGQGPEFLIYFQGTGAADDSGLPNDRFFAVRPEGSVSTLKIQRTERGDSAVYLCASSLQQGYEQYFGPGTRLTVT.

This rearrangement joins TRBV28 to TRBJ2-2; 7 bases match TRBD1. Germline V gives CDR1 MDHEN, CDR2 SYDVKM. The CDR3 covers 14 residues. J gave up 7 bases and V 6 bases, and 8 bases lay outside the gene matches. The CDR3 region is CASSGPQGSGELFF. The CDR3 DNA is TGTGCCAGCAGCGGCCCACAGGGGAGCGGGGAGCTGTTTTTT.

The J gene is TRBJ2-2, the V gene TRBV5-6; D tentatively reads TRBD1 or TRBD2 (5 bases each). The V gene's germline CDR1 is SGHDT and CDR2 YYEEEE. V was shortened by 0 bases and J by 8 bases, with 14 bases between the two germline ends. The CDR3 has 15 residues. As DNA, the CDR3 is TGTGCCAGCAGCTTGGGGGCAGGGAGAACTGGGGAGCTGTTTTTT. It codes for CASSLGAGRTGELFF.

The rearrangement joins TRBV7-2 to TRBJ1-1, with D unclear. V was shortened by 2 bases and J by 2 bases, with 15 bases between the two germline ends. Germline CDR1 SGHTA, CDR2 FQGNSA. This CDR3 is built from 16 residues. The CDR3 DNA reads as TGTGCCAGCAGCTTAACCGCAGCGGCCTCTAACACTGAAGCTTTCTTT. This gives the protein CASSLTAAASNTEAFF.